This T cell receptor beta chain appears in the sequencing data of a study of post-analysis software for immune sequencing data (dated by TCRdb to about 2015). Looking at the study overall: Recorded disease courses included relapsing-remitting, secondary progressive and progressive-relapsing multiple sclerosis, with some patients lacking subtype annotation. The patient repertoires were compared against 11 previously published healthy control repertoires obtained from donors aged 6 to 25 years. A subset of samples was prepared in parallel using single-end sample barcoding, then pooled and co-amplified after Illumina adapter ligation.

Libraries came from PCR. Sequenced using an Illumina HiSeq 2500. Unique molecular identifiers were incorporated into TCR beta cDNA libraries to reduce PCR and sequencing biases. Every 1 to 10 million input T cells yielded about 500,000 cDNA molecules, meaning each molecule approximated one T cell. The patient libraries were prepared and sequenced with the same protocol used for the earlier healthy control dataset. Samples belonging to the same batch were prepared together, multiplexed and sequenced on a shared HiSeq lane. The paper's data handling went like this. Raw barcoded reads were processed with MIGEC, and single-read molecular identifier groups were discarded before consensus assembly and CDR3 extraction. Clonotype tables were post-analysed with VDJtools, and diversity was normalized by down-sampling all datasets to the smallest sample size. In repertoire overlap clustering, CDR3 amino acid sequences, but not nucleotide sequences, were matched to correct batch-related cross-sample contamination. TCRdb ran its own pipeline on the public reads, namely fastp trimming at Q25 and MiXCR clone calling, and kept in-frame beta chains. One record per CDR3 amino acid sequence lists the most common genes and DNA. These V and J calls originate from TCRdb's pipeline instead of the authors' own analysis. For this sample there are fewer than 850,000 distinct CDR3 sequences; about half appear just once. The top ten hold 4.9% of the sample.

Concerning this clonotype: The clone's antigen remains unknown. The sample holds no much larger clone one base away, and base qualities are not on file.

Overall study results and their limits: The multiple sclerosis patient group was slightly younger than the control group. Multiple sclerosis patients had significantly lower normalized Chao1 diversity than controls, a result that suggests substantial peripheral T-cell clonal expansion. Direct clustering with F measure showed strong co-clustering of samples prepared in the same batch, prompting a batch-effect correction. Significantly higher frequencies in patients than in controls were found for a handful of TRBV segments, including TRBV5-6, TRBV5-1 and TRBV20-1.

The CDR3, from cysteine to phenylalanine, totals 13 residues. The CDR3 DNA has 39 bases and is translated from base 1. CDR1 PRHDT and CDR2 FYEKMQ are derived from the germline V gene (reference sequence). To demonstrate the VDJtools post-analysis software, TCR beta repertoires were profiled from the peripheral blood of roughly 14 young patients with multiple sclerosis. The multiple sclerosis patients were children and adolescents between roughly 6 and 16 years of age. Rearrangement joined TRBV13 to TRBJ2-7; TRBD2 might be the D gene, on 5 matching bases. Gene TRBJ2-5 matches the end of the DNA better, so the J call may be wrong. Sequenced input: blood. The TCR comes from a girl aged 10 to 17 with multiple sclerosis. The CDR3 protein: CASGRYLVETQYF. The DNA reads as follows: TGTGCCAGCGGGAGATATTTGGTAGAGACCCAGTACTTC.